Below, 32 T cell receptor beta chains from the same sample are listed, as sequenced in a study of blood T cell repertoires in COVID-19. Only in-frame clones appear in the TCRdb table, and some are missing; sequencing was by immunoSEQ multiplex PCR. The sample lists about 49,000 clones, about 86% occurring once. The sample was peripheral blood. Receptors were obtained from a woman older than 75 with COVID-19, enrolled during active disease.

The chain employs TRBV7-9 and TRBJ2-2; tentatively, D is TRBD1 (6 bases). This CDR3 has 17 amino acids. The germline V and J ends were trimmed by 1 base and 6 bases, with 18 bases remaining between them. Germline values: CDR1 SEHNR, CDR2 FQNEAQ (reference sequence). The CDR3 spells CASSLVVPTGHPGELFF. CDR3 DNA: TGTGCCAGCAGCTTAGTAGTTCCGACAGGCCATCCCGGGGAGCTGTTTTTT.

The chain carries TRBV29-1 and TRBJ2-2; 7 bases match TRBD1. Per the germline V gene, CDR1 is SQVTM and CDR2 is ANQGSEA. The CDR3 is 14 amino acids. V dropped 7 bases and J dropped 2; count of bases not matched to a gene: 7. DNA of the CDR3: TGCAGCGCTAAGGGACAGAAAAACACCGGGGAGCTGTTTTTT. Amino acids: CSAKGQKNTGELFF.

This chain links TRBV11-2 with TRBJ2-3, with 7 bases that match TRBD2. Germline V gives CDR1 SGHAT, CDR2 FQNNGV. This CDR3 comprises 17 residues. The junction had 11 bases not matched to a gene; V was cut back by 4 bases and J by 1 base. The CDR3 nucleotides read TGTGCCAGCAGCTCCACCGGGAGCGGGGTTCGCACAGATACGCAGTATTTT. Protein sequence: CASSSTGSGVRTDTQYF.

The rearrangement uses TRBV5-1 and TRBJ1-5; perhaps TRBD1 as D (5 bases). Looked up from germline, CDR1 is SGHRS and CDR2 is YFSETQ. Trimming took off 0 bases at V and 2 bases at J, with 9 bases between the two ends. The CDR3 has 15 amino acids. The CDR3 loop reads CASSLEGMGNQPQHF. The CDR3 DNA reads TGCGCCAGCAGCTTGGAGGGGATGGGCAATCAGCCCCAGCATTTT.

The J gene is TRBJ2-1, the V gene TRBV3-1 (or the pseudogene TRBV3-2); the D gene is possibly TRBD1 (5 bases). Germline values: CDR1 LGHDT, CDR2 YNNKEL (reference sequence). The CDR3 contains 15 residues. V lost 6 bases, J lost 6 bases, and 18 bases lay in between. The CDR3 loop is CASSPPAGRGNEQFF. CDR3 bases: TGTGCCAGCAGTCCGCCCGCCGGTAGGGGCAATGAGCAGTTCTTC.

The chain has TRBV28 and TRBJ1-3; 7 positions agree with TRBD1. V gave up 6 bases and J gave up 4 bases; unmatched junction bases: 9. The length of the CDR3 is 15 residues. Germline V gene sequence: CDR1 MDHEN, CDR2 SYDVKM. The CDR3 loop is CASRKPTGTGNTIYF. CDR3 in DNA: TGTGCCAGCAGAAAACCGACAGGGACAGGAAACACCATATATTTT.

The chain is built from TRBV6-5 and TRBJ2-1; 11 positions match TRBD2. J was trimmed by 4 bases and V by 6 bases; bases with no gene match: 2. The germline gives CDR1 MNHEY, CDR2 SVGAGI. The CDR3 covers 14 residues. CDR3 region: CASRGLAVYNEQFF. In DNA form, the CDR3 reads TGTGCCAGCAGGGGACTAGCGGTTTACAATGAGCAGTTCTTC.

The J gene is TRBJ2-5, the V gene TRBV6-5, with 8 bases identical to TRBD2. The CDR3 is 13 residues long. The germline CDR1 and CDR2 sequences are MNHEY and SVGAGI. The V and J ends lost 8 bases and 6 bases, in that order; junction bases with no gene match: 8. The CDR3 DNA follows: TGTGCCAGCCTCGACAGCGGGAGCCAGACCCAGTACTTC. Translation: CASLDSGSQTQYF.

The chain recombines TRBV7-3 with TRBJ2-5; 7 bases are a match to TRBD1. V shed 5 bases, J shed 5 bases, and the junction held 5 bases outside the gene matches. The germline gives CDR1 SGHTA, CDR2 FQGTGA. This CDR3 has 13 residues. The CDR3 sequence: CASSGGQQETQYF. The CDR3 nucleotides are TGTGCCAGCAGCGGGGGACAGCAGGAGACCCAGTACTTC.

The chain recombines TRBV27 with TRBJ1-2; the match to TRBD1 covers 9 bases. Germline-derived CDR1 and CDR2 are MNHEY and SMNVEV (reference sequence). This CDR3 spans 16 amino acids. Losses at the gene ends were 6 bases for V and 2 bases for J; bases not matched to a gene: 10. In DNA form, the CDR3 reads TGTGCCAGCAGACCTGGACAGGGGATGGGGAACTATGGCTACACCTTC. Translating gives CASRPGQGMGNYGYTF.

The rearrangement uses TRBV7-9 and TRBJ1-5; D is possibly TRBD1 (6 bases). This CDR3 has 15 amino acids. Trimming pared 5 bases from V and 3 bases from J, leaving 14 bases between. Germline CDR1 reads SEHNR; CDR2 reads FQNEAQ (reference sequence). CDR3 DNA sequence: TGTGCCAGCAGCCCCGGGGGGCTTATCAATCAGCCCCAGCATTTT. Translation gives CASSPGGLINQPQHF.

The V gene is TRBV5-1, the J gene TRBJ2-5; D is perhaps TRBD1 (5 bases). Per germline, CDR1 SGHRS and CDR2 YFSETQ. There are 19 residues in the CDR3. V was shortened by 3 bases and J by 0 bases, with 24 bases between the two germline ends. The CDR3 DNA sequence: TGCGCCAGCAGCTGGCAGACAGCGCGCTCGACCGTGTACCAAGAGACCCAGTACTTC. It yields the protein CASSWQTARSTVYQETQYF.

The chain uses TRBV10-3 and TRBJ2-7, with a tentative D call TRBD2 (6 bases). The CDR3 runs 13 residues. CDR1 ENHRY and CDR2 SYGVKD come from the germline V gene. The V gene lost 3 bases and the J gene lost 4 bases, with 10 bases spanning the gap. The chain's CDR3 is CAISDSAGYEQYF. The DNA for the CDR3 is TGTGCCATCAGTGATTCGGCGGGGTACGAGCAGTACTTC.

The chain couples TRBV6-5 to TRBJ2-3; a possible D gene is TRBD2 (6 bases). Germline CDR1 reads MNHEY; CDR2 reads SVGAGI. V shed 8 bases and J shed 2 bases, with 8 bases lying between them. The CDR3 is made up of 12 amino acids. The CDR3 sequence: CASGGTTDTQYF. CDR3 coding DNA: TGTGCCAGCGGGGGGACCACAGATACGCAGTATTTT.

This clone appeared a single time. J is TRBJ2-7 and V is TRBV5-1, with 9 bases that match TRBD1. Germline V gene lookup returns CDR1 SGHRS and CDR2 YFSETQ. The CDR3 covers 14 residues. Germline trimming cut 4 bases from V and 4 bases from J; bases unmatched to any gene: 6. The CDR3 loop reads CASSPGQGGYEQYF. The CDR3 DNA reads as TGCGCCAGCAGCCCGGGACAGGGAGGATACGAGCAGTACTTC. The whole variable domain, filled in from reference TRBV5-1 and TRBJ2-7, reads KAGVTQTPRYLIKTRGQQVTLSCSPISGHRSVSWYQQTPGQGLQFLFEYFSETQRNKGNFPGRFSGRQFSNSRSEMNVSTLELGDSALYLCASSPGQGGYEQYFGPGTRLTVT.

This clone was detected a few times. The rearrangement links TRBV5-4 to TRBJ1-5; D not resolved. V was shortened by 0 bases and J by 6 bases, with 4 bases between the two germline ends. This CDR3 has 12 residues. From germline, CDR1 is SGHNT and CDR2 YYREEE (reference sequence). This CDR3 is CASSLAGQPQHF. CDR3 DNA: TGTGCCAGCAGCTTGGCCGGTCAGCCCCAGCATTTT. The full variable domain, in which reference TRBV5-4 and TRBJ1-5 provide the parts outside the CDR3, is ETGVTQSPTHLIKTRGQQVTLRCSSQSGHNTVSWYQQALGQGPQFIFQYYREEENGRGNFPPRFSGLQFPNYSSELNVNALELDDSALYLCASSLAGQPQHFGDGTRLSIL.

The V and J genes are TRBV27 and TRBJ2-7; the D is unclear. V was pared by 6 bases and J by 7 bases, with 16 bases between. The CDR3 has 13 amino acids. CDR1 is MNHEY and CDR2 is SMNVEV in the germline V gene (reference sequence). In DNA form, the CDR3 reads TGTGCCAGCAGCCTTGACAAGCTTGGGGAGCAGTACTTC. This translates into CASSLDKLGEQYF.

The gene calls are TRBV18 and TRBJ1-2; D is ambiguous. This CDR3 has 15 residues. V lost 0 bases to trimming and J lost 8 bases, with 16 bases between them. The germline V gene encodes CDR1 KGHSH and CDR2 LQKENI. The CDR3 here is CASSPPYGELEGYTF. CDR3 bases: TGTGCCAGCTCACCACCATACGGGGAACTTGAGGGCTACACCTTC.

The sample holds one count of this clone. This chain uses TRBV6-5 with TRBJ1-1, with 8 nucleotides matching TRBD1. Germline CDR1 reads MNHEY; CDR2 reads SVGAGI. The CDR3 extends over 15 amino acids. V was pared by 6 bases and J by 1 base, with 7 bases of the junction left unmatched. CDR3 DNA sequence: TGTGCCAGCAGGGGTGCAGGGGGCAGGAACACTGAAGCTTTCTTT. Protein: CASRGAGGRNTEAFF.

This chain links TRBV30 with TRBJ2-1, with a weak D call TRBD1 (5 bases). The V end lost 1 base, the J end lost 10 bases, and 8 bases lay between the germline ends. CDR1 is GTSNPN and CDR2 is SVGIG in the germline V gene (reference sequence). CDR3 length: 11 residues. DNA of the CDR3: TGTGCCTGGAGTGGGACAAGCGAGCAGTTCTTC. It yields the protein CAWSGTSEQFF. The whole variable domain, remainder taken from reference TRBV30 and TRBJ2-1, is SQTIHQWPATLVQPVGSPLSLECTVEGTSNPNLYWYRQAAGRGLQLLFYSVGIGQISSEVPQNLSASRPQDRQFILSSKKLLLSDSGFYLCAWSGTSEQFFGPGTRLTVL.

The V gene is TRBV30, the J gene TRBJ1-6; maybe TRBD1 (6 bases). CDR3 length: 18 residues. Germline V lookup: CDR1 GTSNPN, CDR2 SVGIG (reference sequence). The V end lost 1 base, the J end lost 1 base, and 17 bases lay between the germline ends. The CDR3 DNA is TGTGCCTGGAGTGCTGGCAGAGCGAGGGGGTCCTATAATTCACCCCTCCACTTT. It codes for CAWSAGRARGSYNSPLHF.

The gene calls are TRBV11-2 and TRBJ2-3; 9 bases align to TRBD2. This CDR3 has 16 amino acids. Germline assignment: CDR1 SGHAT and CDR2 FQNNGV. The J segment lost 1 base and the V segment lost 1 base, leaving 3 bases of the junction unmatched. CDR3 sequence reads: CASSLAIAGGTDTQYF. The CDR3 DNA reads as TGTGCCAGCAGCTTAGCAATAGCGGGAGGCACAGATACGCAGTATTTT.

V is TRBV9 and J is TRBJ1-2, with TRBD1 matching over 9 bases. CDR1 is SGDLS, CDR2 YYNGEE, per germline. The CDR3 has 13 residues. V lost 7 bases and J lost 4; bases outside the gene matches: 5. In DNA form, the CDR3 reads TGTGCCAGCGACCTGGGACAGGGCTATGGCTACACCTTC. As protein: CASDLGQGYGYTF.

The chain has TRBV4-1 and TRBJ1-1; no clear D gene. Trimming left V 4 bases short and J 1 base short, with 10 bases between. Germline-derived CDR1 and CDR2 are MGHRA and YSYEKL. The CDR3 totals 14 residues. CDR3 region: CASSPNPGNTEAFF. CDR3 coding DNA: TGCGCCAGCAGCCCTAATCCGGGGAACACTGAAGCTTTCTTT.

The J gene is TRBJ1-1, the V gene TRBV9, with 9 bases aligning to TRBD1. In germline, CDR1 is SGDLS, CDR2 YYNGEE. The V segment lost 4 bases and the J segment 3 bases; nucleotides outside the gene matches: 25. This CDR3 has 21 residues. This CDR3 reads CASSTPLFAMTGGGRDTEAFF. The CDR3 DNA reads TGTGCCAGCAGCACCCCGTTGTTCGCTATGACAGGGGGTGGTCGGGACACTGAAGCTTTCTTT.

The rearrangement links TRBV4-1 to TRBJ2-5; the match to TRBD1 covers 8 bases. Per the germline V gene, CDR1 is MGHRA and CDR2 is YSYEKL. V was clipped by 1 base and J by 4 bases; unmatched bases: 17. The CDR3 has 19 residues. This chain's CDR3 is CASSQGRRGAGGLGETQYF. The DNA of the CDR3 is TGCGCCAGCAGCCAAGGAAGGAGGGGAGCAGGGGGCCTTGGAGAGACCCAGTACTTC.

In DNA form, the CDR3 reads TGTGCCAGCAGATCAACCGGGACACAATCCTACGAGCAGTACTTC. This sequence encodes CASRSTGTQSYEQYF. The chain has TRBV28 and TRBJ2-7, with D possibly matching TRBD1 (6 bases). Germline V gene lookup returns CDR1 MDHEN and CDR2 SYDVKM. The CDR3 loop spans 15 amino acids. V was shortened by 6 bases and J by 1 base, with 16 bases between the two germline ends. The full variable domain, in which reference TRBV28 and TRBJ2-7 provide the parts outside the CDR3, is DVKVTQSSRYLVKRTGEKVFLECVQDMDHENMFWYRQDPGLGLRLIYFSYDVKMKEKGDIPEGYSVSREKKERFSLILESASTNQTSMYLCASRSTGTQSYEQYFGPGTRLTVT.

V gene TRBV7-8 combines with J gene TRBJ1-5; 8 bases agree with TRBD1. This CDR3 comprises 14 residues. Germline CDR1 SGHVS, CDR2 FQNEAQ. V lost 4 bases to trimming and J lost 5 bases; unmatched junction nucleotides: 4. CDR3 sequence reads: CASSSQGAYQPQHF. The CDR3 DNA reads as TGTGCCAGCAGCTCCCAGGGGGCCTATCAGCCCCAGCATTTT.

V usage is TRBV25-1 and J usage is TRBJ1-2; perhaps TRBD1 as D (5 bases). There are 14 residues in the CDR3. The V end lost 4 bases, the J end lost 7 bases, and 16 bases lay between the germline ends. Germline V gene sequence: CDR1 MGHDK, CDR2 SYGVNS. CDR3 sequence reads: CASSGDLTDAGYTF. In nucleotides, the CDR3 is TGTGCCAGCAGTGGGGACTTGACTGACGCTGGCTACACCTTC.

The rearrangement uses TRBV6-2 or TRBV6-3 and TRBJ1-2; D gene ambiguous. Germline V gene sequence: CDR1 MNHEY, CDR2 SVGEGT. This CDR3 is built from 17 residues. The V gene lost 0 bases and the J gene lost 2 bases, with 16 bases spanning the gap. The CDR3 sequence: CASSYSAPGRSNYGYTF. CDR3 nucleotides: TGTGCCAGCAGTTACTCGGCCCCGGGAAGGTCGAACTATGGCTACACCTTC.

The genes are TRBV19 and TRBJ2-7; 8 bases fit TRBD2. Germline values: CDR1 LNHDA, CDR2 SQIVND (reference sequence). V was clipped by 2 bases and J by 2 bases; unmatched bases: 5. The CDR3 loop spans 15 amino acids. The CDR3 DNA reads TGTGCCAGTAGTATAACGGGGGGGGGAGCCTACGAGCAGTACTTC. It is translated as CASSITGGGAYEQYF.

This clone came up once. The chain couples TRBV3-1 (or the pseudogene TRBV3-2) to TRBJ1-1; 7 bases agree with TRBD1. With 1 base clipped from V and 0 bases from J, the junction kept 5 bases outside the gene matches. This CDR3 region has 16 residues. Per the germline V gene, CDR1 is LGHDT and CDR2 is YNNKEL (reference sequence). For the CDR3, the DNA is TGTGCCAGCAGCCAAGTCCAGGGGGGCATGAACACTGAAGCTTTCTTT. Translated, it gives CASSQVQGGMNTEAFF.